Below are 25 T cell receptor beta chains sequenced from a single sample in a study of molecular identifiers for immune sequencing clone quantification. TCRdb used MiXCR to reprocess the PCR reads, holding one entry per CDR3 protein. The table has about 510,000 distinct CDR3 sequences, about 25% seen once; the top ten hold approximately 0.8%. Sequenced material: naive CD8+ T cells from blood, with Jurkat cell RNA spiked in. Subset meaning: FACS-sorted CD8+CD4-CCR7+CD45RA+ naive T cells. All receptors come from a human donor in good health. Some libraries in this study had Jurkat cell RNA spiked in.

Only one count was recorded for this clonotype. At one boundary the junction diverges from the germline segment, which might be a read error. The CDR3 reads CSVPIRGGGELLF. Here the CDR3 DNA reads TGCAGCGTTCCGATCAGGGGAGGCGGGGAGCTGTTATTT. This chain links TRBV29-1 with TRBJ2-2; perhaps D is TRBD1 or TRBD2 (6 bases each). Germline values: CDR1 SQVTM, CDR2 ANQGSEA. The CDR3 runs to 13 residues.

This clonotype was seen a few times. V is TRBV3-1 and J is TRBJ2-3, with 14 positions matching TRBD2. Trimming at V came to 3 bases and at J to 0 bases, leaving 5 bases not matched to a gene. The CDR3 totals 18 residues. CDR1 and CDR2 (germline): LGHDT, YNNKEL (reference sequence). In DNA, the CDR3 is TGTGCCAGCAGCCATGAAGGGACTAGCGGGAGTAGCACAGATACGCAGTATTTT. Residues: CASSHEGTSGSSTDTQYF.

This clonotype has more than one count but fewer than ten. The V call is TRBV28, the J call TRBJ2-2; D is unresolved. The length of the CDR3 is 13 residues. V gave up 6 bases and J gave up 7 bases, with 12 bases separating them. Germline V gives CDR1 MDHEN, CDR2 SYDVKM. CDR3 bases: TGTGCCAGCAGCGAATTGTTTGGCGGGGAGCTGTTTTTT. Translated: CASSELFGGELFF.

This clonotype was seen only a few times. This chain uses TRBV5-4 with TRBJ2-2; no clear D gene. Trimming took off 5 bases at V and 5 bases at J, with 10 bases between the two ends. The CDR3 totals 13 residues. From germline, CDR1 is SGHNT and CDR2 YYREEE (reference sequence). CDR3 sequence reads: CASSQYSTGELFF. The CDR3 nucleotides are TGTGCCAGCAGTCAGTACTCGACCGGGGAGCTGTTTTTT. Based on the CDR3 plus reference TRBV5-4 and TRBJ2-2, the full variable domain is ETGVTQSPTHLIKTRGQQVTLRCSSQSGHNTVSWYQQALGQGPQFIFQYYREEENGRGNFPPRFSGLQFPNYSSELNVNALELDDSALYLCASSQYSTGELFFGEGSRLTVL.

This clonotype was picked up many times. V is TRBV6-6 and J is TRBJ2-1, with TRBD1 identical over 10 bases. V was pared by 2 bases and J by 10 bases, with 2 bases of the junction left unmatched. The CDR3 extends over 13 amino acids. The germline V gene has CDR1 MNHNY and CDR2 SVGAGI (reference sequence). CDR3 nucleotide sequence: TGTGCCAGCAGTTACGTGACAGGGGGCGAGCAGTTCTTC. Translation: CASSYVTGGEQFF.

Worth noting for this clonotype: One end of the junction varies from germline; a read error may be responsible. The V call is TRBV4-3, the J call TRBJ2-2, with D possibly being TRBD2 (6 bases). In germline, CDR1 is LGHNA, CDR2 YSLEER. The CDR3 is made up of 15 amino acids. The CDR3 DNA is TGCGCCAGCAGCCAAGATTGGAGGGCTTCGGGGGAGCTGTTCTTT. It encodes CASSQDWRASGELFF.

In regard to this clonotype: This may be a read error: a much more frequent sequence differs by one nucleotide. The chain employs TRBV7-2 and TRBJ2-3; 9 positions match TRBD1. The trim removed 5 bases at V and 5 bases at J, leaving 5 bases unmatched. Looked up from germline, CDR1 is SGHTA and CDR2 is FQGNSA. The CDR3 sequence is 14 residues long. The CDR3 loop reads CASSGGQGGDTQYF. CDR3 DNA sequence: TGTGCCAGCAGCGGGGGACAGGGAGGAGATACGCAGTATTTT.

This chain uses TRBV6-1 with TRBJ1-5; D is unclear. CDR1 is MNHNS and CDR2 is SASEGT in the germline V gene. Between the trimmed V and J ends, which lost 3 bases and 4 bases, there was a span of 16 bases. The CDR3 totals 16 residues. CDR3 in amino acids: CASSEVSGPRNQPQHF. In DNA form, the CDR3 reads TGTGCCAGCAGTGAGGTTTCGGGCCCTAGGAATCAGCCCCAGCATTTT.

The CDR3 DNA follows: TGTGCCAGCAGTTTACGGGGTGGCCCCCAGCATTTT. As protein: CASSLRGGPQHF. The chain recombines TRBV27 with TRBJ1-5; no clear D. This CDR3 region has 12 residues. Germline values: CDR1 MNHEY, CDR2 SMNVEV (reference sequence). The ends were cut back, 2 bases at V and 10 bases at J, with 9 bases in the middle.

With respect to this clonotype: One end of the junction fails to match germline, which may point to a read error. The CDR3 bases are TGTGCCAGCAGTCCTAGTACGGGGTCGGGCAATCAGCCCCAGCGTTTT. It encodes CASSPSTGSGNQPQRF. The chain is built from TRBV12-3 or TRBV12-4 and TRBJ1-5; D call uncertain. The CDR3 spans 16 residues.

The V and J genes are TRBV7-9 and TRBJ2-7, with 11 bases matching TRBD1. In germline, CDR1 is SEHNR, CDR2 FQNEAQ (reference sequence). The CDR3 is 15 residues long. V dropped 5 bases and J dropped 5; count of bases not matched to a gene: 8. The CDR3 here is CASSKPGQGGHEQYF. The CDR3 bases are TGTGCCAGCAGCAAACCGGGACAGGGGGGCCACGAGCAGTACTTC.

This chain uses TRBV11-2 with TRBJ2-3, with D uncertain. V lost 1 base and J lost 4, with 12 bases in between. The CDR3 loop spans 15 amino acids. Germline V lookup: CDR1 SGHAT, CDR2 FQNNGV. In nucleotides, the CDR3 is TGTGCCAGCAGCTTAGCTACGGCTGTTCCAGATACGCAGTATTTT. Translation: CASSLATAVPDTQYF.

This chain links TRBV6-1 with TRBJ2-7; 7 positions match TRBD1. The V segment lost 7 bases and the J segment 3 bases; nucleotides outside the gene matches: 9. From germline, CDR1 is MNHNS and CDR2 SASEGT. CDR3 size: 14 residues. CDR3 residues: CASISQGDLYEQYF. The CDR3 DNA reads as TGTGCCAGCATTAGCCAGGGGGACCTCTACGAGCAGTACTTC.

A remark on this clonotype: Just one base apart from a much larger clone, this may be a read error. The CDR3, as DNA: TGTGCCAGCAGTTTGAGCCTCCCGATGACAGATACGCAGTATTTT. Its translation is CASSLSLPMTDTQYF. The chain links TRBV27 to TRBJ2-3; D is unresolved. Trimming cost V 3 bases and J 3 bases, with 13 bases left between them. CDR3 length: 15 amino acids. Looked up from germline, CDR1 is MNHEY and CDR2 is SMNVEV (reference sequence).

The chain carries TRBV30 and TRBJ1-3; D is uncertain. V shed 4 bases and J shed 0 bases, with 10 bases lying between them. This CDR3 spans 14 amino acids. Germline CDR1 GTSNPN, CDR2 SVGIG (reference sequence). The CDR3 protein is CAWNLGNSGNTIYF. For the CDR3, the DNA is TGTGCCTGGAACCTCGGGAACTCTGGAAACACCATATATTTT.

Concerning this clonotype itself: A single base separates this from a much larger clone, so it may be a read error. The chain employs TRBV24-1 and TRBJ2-2; perhaps TRBD2 as D (6 bases). Germline-derived CDR1 and CDR2 are KGHDR and SFDVKD. There are 13 residues in the CDR3. CDR3 residues: CATGEVNTGGLFF. CDR3 DNA sequence: TGTGCCACCGGGGAGGTGAACACCGGGGGGCTGTTTTTT.

The J gene is TRBJ1-1, the V gene TRBV6-2 or TRBV6-3; the D gene is possibly TRBD1 (6 bases). This CDR3 is built from 16 residues. Germline CDR1 MNHEY, CDR2 SVGEGT. The V and J ends lost 6 bases and 0 bases respectively, with 17 bases between them. The DNA for the CDR3 is TGTGCCAGCAGCTATACAGGGATGGGGATGAACACTGAAGCTTTCTTT. Its protein is CASSYTGMGMNTEAFF.

The count of this clonotype is one. V is TRBV4-1 and J is TRBJ2-2; TRBD2 matches 7 bases. This CDR3 contains 17 residues. Trimming took 6 bases from V and 7 from J; bases not matched to a gene: 17. From germline, CDR1 is MGHRA and CDR2 YSYEKL. The CDR3 here is CASSVNQAGSLFGELFF. The CDR3 DNA sequence: TGCGCCAGCAGTGTAAACCAAGCGGGGTCGTTATTCGGGGAGCTGTTTTTT.

J is TRBJ2-1 and V is TRBV21-1; the table's D call, TRBD1, has no DNA check behind it. TRBV21-1 is classified as a pseudogene. This CDR3 region has 13 residues. CDR3 sequence (DNA): TGTGCCAGCAGCAAACGAGGAGGCGGTGAGCAGTTCTTC. Translation: CASSKRGGGEQFF.

As regards this clonotype: A read error is possible here, since a much larger clone lies one base away. This CDR3 is missing its conserved last phenylalanine or tryptophan, likely due to a read error. This rearrangement joins TRBV29-1 to TRBJ1-5; TRBD1 is a possible D gene (5 bases). CDR1 is SQVTM and CDR2 is ANQGSEA in the germline V gene. V was cut by 2 bases and J by 5 bases, with 10 bases left in between. CDR3 length: 13 residues. CDR3 DNA: TGCAGCGTTGAAACAGGAGTTCATCAGCCCCAGCATCTT. It is translated as CSVETGVHQPQHL.

There are many counts of this clonotype. V and J are TRBV24-1 and TRBJ2-2; no definite D call. This CDR3 has 12 amino acids. Trimming shortened V by 6 bases and J by 5 bases, and 6 bases separated the two germline ends. Germline V CDR1 and CDR2: KGHDR, SFDVKD. CDR3 DNA: TGTGCCACCAGTTCATGGACCGGGGAGCTGTTTTTT. Translation: CATSSWTGELFF.

The rearrangement uses TRBV19 and TRBJ2-3; 7 bases map to TRBD2. V gave up 2 bases and J gave up 4 bases; unmatched junction bases: 6. The CDR3 consists of 15 residues. Germline CDR1 is LNHDA and CDR2 is SQIVND (reference sequence). This chain's CDR3 is CASSILRGGADTQYF. In nucleotides, the CDR3 is TGTGCCAGTAGTATACTGCGCGGGGGAGCAGATACGCAGTATTTT.

This clonotype was picked up many times. The J gene is TRBJ2-2, the V gene TRBV7-9; D not resolved. The germline CDR1 and CDR2 sequences are SEHNR and FQNEAQ (reference sequence). There are 12 residues in the CDR3. The V gene lost 6 bases and the J gene lost 5 bases, with 7 bases spanning the gap. CDR3 DNA sequence: TGTGCCAGCAGTCGAGAAACCGGGGAGCTGTTTTTT. Translation: CASSRETGELFF.

This clonotype has at least ten counts. The chain couples TRBV12-3 or TRBV12-4 to TRBJ1-1; D gene ambiguous. V gave up 3 bases and J gave up 10 bases, with 15 bases separating them. This CDR3 comprises 13 residues. The CDR3 DNA follows: TGTGCCAGCAGTTTCACCACCCTCCCCGTAGCTTTCTTT. Protein product: CASSFTTLPVAFF.

This clonotype was detected a few times. The chain carries TRBV11-2 and TRBJ2-7; TRBD1 or TRBD2 may be the D gene (7 bases each). V lost 5 bases and J lost 2, with 13 bases in between. The CDR3 length is 14 residues. The germline CDR1 and CDR2 sequences are SGHAT and FQNNGV. CDR3 residues: CASSPGGGAYEQYF. CDR3 DNA: TGTGCCAGCAGCCCAGGGGGGGGGGCCTACGAGCAGTACTTC.